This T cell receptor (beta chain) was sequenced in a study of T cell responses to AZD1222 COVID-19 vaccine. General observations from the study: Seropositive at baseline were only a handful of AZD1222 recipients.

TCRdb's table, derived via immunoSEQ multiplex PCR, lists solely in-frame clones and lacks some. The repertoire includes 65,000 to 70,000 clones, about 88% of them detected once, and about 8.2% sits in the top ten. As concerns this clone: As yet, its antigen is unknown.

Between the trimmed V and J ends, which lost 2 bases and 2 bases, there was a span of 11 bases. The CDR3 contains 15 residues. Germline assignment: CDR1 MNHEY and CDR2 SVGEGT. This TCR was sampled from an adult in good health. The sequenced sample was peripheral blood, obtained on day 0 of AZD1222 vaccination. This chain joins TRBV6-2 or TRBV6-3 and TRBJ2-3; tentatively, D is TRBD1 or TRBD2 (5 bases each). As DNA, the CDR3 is TGTGCCAGCAGTTACGGGACCAGACACACAGATACGCAGTATTTT. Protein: CASSYGTRHTDTQYF.